This TCR beta chain was recovered during a study of T cells in Graves' hyperthyroidism and ophthalmopathy. Study outcomes and limitations: Prediction of ophthalmopathy progression came a median 6.5 months pre-onset. In simple terms, a model built on 13 V-J features told ophthalmopathy apart from stable hyperthyroidism. In blood, most of the thyroid clonotypes expanded above 0.001 were also present.

Newly diagnosed patients aged 18 to 65 had hyperthyroidism of under 2 months' duration. Amplified TCR beta CDR3 regions derived from RNA transcripts. With the HTBI primer set, the TCR CDR3 went through a first round of RT-PCR. Each CDR3 protein is one row after TCRdb ran MiXCR on the multiplex PCR reads. Here the sample spans hundreds of thousands of distinct CDR3 sequences, about 16% being singletons. This clonotype occurred many times. The target antigen is unknown. This CDR3 region has 15 residues. V shed 4 bases and J shed 1 base, with 14 bases lying between them. CDR1 is DFQATT and CDR2 is SNEGSKA in the germline V gene (reference sequence).

Sequencing used blood. The chain employs TRBV20-1 and TRBJ1-5; D is possibly TRBD1 (5 bases). This sequence was found in a woman younger than 45 with Graves' hyperthyroidism. The CDR3 region is CSANPRDRSNQPQHF. The DNA for the CDR3 is TGCAGTGCTAATCCTCGGGACCGCAGCAATCAGCCCCAGCATTTT.